Each of the 20 T cell receptor beta chains below was sequenced from the same sample in a study of cytomegalovirus exposure and HLA in healthy donors. With 60 Vbeta and 13 Jbeta primers, the PCR was carried out. Sequencing was performed with immunoSEQ multiplex PCR; in TCRdb, only in-frame clones are kept and a portion is missing. Among about 230,000 clones, 82% were seen once, and the ten largest hold more than 0.45%. Sequenced material: PBMCs. The source is a woman aged 40 to 50 in good health and CMV-seronegative.

The chain couples TRBV19 to TRBJ1-5; perhaps TRBD1 as D (6 bases). Trimming shortened V by 10 bases and J by 7 bases, and 17 bases separated the two germline ends. From germline, CDR1 is LNHDA and CDR2 SQIVND (reference sequence). This CDR3 comprises 13 residues. The CDR3 loop reads CATARGVGQPQHF. The CDR3, as DNA: TGTGCCACGGCCAGGGGTGTTGGGCAGCCCCAGCATTTT.

This chain joins TRBV5-1 and TRBJ2-2, with 7 bases that match TRBD2. Germline V gives CDR1 SGHRS, CDR2 YFSETQ. V shed 5 bases and J 1 base; nucleotides not matched to a gene: 11. This CDR3 spans 17 amino acids. CDR3 nucleotide sequence: TGCGCCAGCAGGAGATCTTTGGGCGGGGGGAACACCGGGGAGCTGTTTTTT. Its protein product is CASRRSLGGGNTGELFF.

In regard to this clone: Other DNA sequences of this sample code for an identical CDR3. The chain has TRBV5-4 and TRBJ2-7; maybe TRBD1 (6 bases). This CDR3 has 14 amino acids. The germline CDR1 and CDR2 sequences are SGHNT and YYREEE (reference sequence). Trimming removed 1 base at V and 1 base at J, with 9 bases between. DNA of the CDR3: TGTGCCAGCAGCTTGTATAGGGGGTCCTACGAGCAGTACTTC. It specifies CASSLYRGSYEQYF.

The chain uses TRBV6-6 and TRBJ1-4, with 9 nucleotides matching TRBD1. V shed 6 bases and J 5 bases; nucleotides not matched to a gene: 4. The length of the CDR3 is 14 residues. CDR1 and CDR2 from the germline V gene are MNHNY and SVGAGI (reference sequence). DNA of the CDR3: TGTGCCAGCAGAGAACAGGGGGCCAATGAAAAACTGTTTTTT. Encoded protein: CASREQGANEKLFF.

V usage is TRBV5-1 and J usage is TRBJ2-7, with 11 bases identical to TRBD2. This CDR3 has 16 amino acids. Trimming removed 0 bases from V and 7 bases from J; junction bases left unmatched: 9. The germline gives CDR1 SGHRS, CDR2 YFSETQ. The CDR3 bases are TGCGCCAGCAGCTTGGGTGACTTAGCGGGGGGGCAAGAGCAGTACTTC. Amino acid sequence: CASSLGDLAGGQEQYF.

The chain employs TRBV19 and TRBJ2-7, with 9 nucleotides matching TRBD1. The germline CDR1 and CDR2 sequences are LNHDA and SQIVND (reference sequence). The CDR3 has 15 amino acids. The V and J ends lost 3 bases and 2 bases, in that order; junction bases with no gene match: 5. CDR3 region: CASSIRDRVTYEQYF. Written as DNA, the CDR3 is TGTGCCAGTAGTATCCGGGACAGGGTAACCTACGAGCAGTACTTC. Based on the CDR3 plus reference TRBV19 and TRBJ2-7, the full variable domain is DGGITQSPKYLFRKEGQNVTLSCEQNLNHDAMYWYRQDPGQGLRLIYYSQIVNDFQKGDIAEGYSVSREKKESFPLTVTSAQKNPTAFYLCASSIRDRVTYEQYFGPGTRLTVT.

This chain links TRBV28 with TRBJ1-5; D may be TRBD1 (5 bases). V lost 2 bases and J 4 bases, leaving 9 bases between the germline ends. Germline CDR1 reads MDHEN; CDR2 reads SYDVKM. CDR3 length: 14 amino acids. CDR3 DNA sequence: TGTGCCAGCAGTTTAATGGGGGGGAATCAGCCCCAGCATTTT. Its translation is CASSLMGGNQPQHF.

The V and J genes are TRBV6-6 and TRBJ1-2; D is possibly TRBD1 (6 bases). Germline CDR1 MNHNY, CDR2 SVGAGI (reference sequence). Trimming shortened V by 5 bases and J by 4 bases, and 14 bases separated the two germline ends. The CDR3 length is 14 residues. Written as DNA, the CDR3 is TGTGCCAGCAGTCAAGATCAGGGGCCCTATGGCTACACCTTC. Protein sequence: CASSQDQGPYGYTF.

This clone appeared once. The rearrangement joins TRBV5-6 to TRBJ2-5, with D perhaps TRBD1 (6 bases). The V and J ends lost 4 bases and 5 bases respectively, with 18 bases between them. The germline V gene has CDR1 SGHDT and CDR2 YYEEEE. The CDR3 runs 15 residues. The CDR3 DNA sequence: TGTGCCAGCAGCCTGATGGGGGCCCCTAGGGAGACCCAGTACTTC. It codes for CASSLMGAPRETQYF. Full variable domain (outside the CDR3, taken from reference TRBV5-6 and TRBJ2-5): DAGVTQSPTHLIKTRGQQVTLRCSPKSGHDTVSWYQQALGQGPQFIFQYYEEEERQRGNFPDRFSGHQFPNYSSELNVNALLLGDSALYLCASSLMGAPRETQYFGPGTRLLVL.

This rearrangement joins TRBV6-1 to TRBJ2-5; D is perhaps TRBD1 (6 bases). The J call is doubtful: the DNA matches TRBJ2-7 better. There are 12 residues in the CDR3. In germline, CDR1 is MNHNS, CDR2 SASEGT. The CDR3 DNA is TGTGCCACTCGGGACACCTCCTACGAGCAGTACTTC. Protein product: CATRDTSYEQYF.

J is TRBJ2-3 and V is TRBV7-3; D is ambiguous. The V end was cut by 2 bases, the J end by 5 bases, with 8 bases between. The V gene's germline CDR1 is SGHTA and CDR2 FQGTGA. The CDR3 spans 13 residues. CDR3 amino acids: CASSLDNRDTQYF. The CDR3 DNA follows: TGTGCCAGCAGCTTAGACAACAGAGATACGCAGTATTTT.

Note on this clone: One end of the junction varies from germline; a read error may be responsible. This chain links TRBV7-9 with TRBJ2-7, with 10 bases matching TRBD2. The germline gives CDR1 SEHNR, CDR2 FQNEAQ (reference sequence). The CDR3 extends over 17 amino acids. The DNA for the CDR3 is TGTTCCAGCAGCTTAGGAGCACTAGCGGGAATTCTGGGGGAGCAGTACTTC. Translating it yields CSSSLGALAGILGEQYF.

The rearrangement joins TRBV4-1 to TRBJ1-5; D perhaps matches TRBD1 (6 bases). From germline, CDR1 is MGHRA and CDR2 YSYEKL. The CDR3 contains 13 residues. V was trimmed by 3 bases and J by 8 bases, leaving 11 bases between them. The CDR3 sequence is CASSQLTGKPQHF. In DNA form, the CDR3 reads TGCGCCAGCAGCCAGCTTACAGGGAAGCCCCAGCATTTT.

The chain links TRBV7-9 to TRBJ1-2, with no clear D. V lost 5 bases, J lost 5 bases, and 15 bases lay in between. CDR1 SEHNR and CDR2 FQNEAQ come from the germline V gene (reference sequence). The CDR3 length is 14 residues. The CDR3 region is CASSHDPARYGYTF. The CDR3, as DNA: TGTGCCAGCAGCCACGATCCCGCGAGGTATGGCTACACCTTC. Based on the CDR3 plus reference TRBV7-9 and TRBJ1-2, the full variable domain is DTGVSQNPRHKITKRGQNVTFRCDPISEHNRLYWYRQTLGQGPEFLTYFQNEAQLEKSRLLSDRFSAERPKGSFSTLEIQRTEQGDSAMYLCASSHDPARYGYTFGSGTRLTVV.

This chain uses TRBV7-2 with TRBJ2-1, with TRBD2 matching over 7 bases. The CDR3 has 15 amino acids. J lost 9 bases, V lost 0 bases, and 8 bases had no gene match. From germline, CDR1 is SGHTA and CDR2 FQGNSA. Here the CDR3 reads CASSLASGGLSEQFF. CDR3 nucleotides: TGTGCCAGCAGCTTAGCGTCGGGGGGATTGAGTGAGCAGTTCTTC.

The chain combines TRBV6-6 with TRBJ1-1; D is possibly TRBD1 (6 bases). The CDR3 loop spans 15 amino acids. The V end was cut by 5 bases, the J end by 6 bases, with 19 bases between. Germline V gene data show CDR1 as MNHNY and CDR2 as SVGAGI (reference sequence). The CDR3 sequence is CASSPPRDILSEAFF. DNA of the CDR3: TGTGCCAGCAGTCCGCCCCGGGACATACTCTCTGAAGCTTTCTTT.

V gene TRBV7-6 combines with J gene TRBJ1-6, with D uncertain. The germline gives CDR1 SGHVS, CDR2 FNYEAQ. The length of the CDR3 is 17 residues. V dropped 1 base and J dropped 0 bases, with 10 bases sitting between them. Here the CDR3 reads CASSLETGSSYNSPLHF. The CDR3 coding sequence is TGTGCCAGCAGCTTAGAGACCGGGAGCTCCTATAATTCACCCCTCCACTTT.

This chain links TRBV9 with TRBJ2-1; D gene uncertain. In germline, CDR1 is SGDLS, CDR2 YYNGEE. Deletions cut 3 bases from V and 0 bases from J, with 25 bases between. The CDR3 covers 20 residues. In nucleotides, the CDR3 is TGTGCCAGCAGCGATGCAGGCGTTTCTTCACCGATGTCCTCCTACAATGAGCAGTTCTTC. It codes for CASSDAGVSSPMSSYNEQFF. The entire variable domain, with the rest obtained from reference TRBV9 and TRBJ2-1, is as follows: DSGVTQTPKHLITATGQRVTLRCSPRSGDLSVYWYQQSLDQGLQFLIQYYNGEERAKGNILERFSAQQFPDLHSELNLSSLELGDSALYFCASSDAGVSSPMSSYNEQFFGPGTRLTVL.

The chain uses TRBV5-5 and TRBJ1-2; 7 positions agree with TRBD1. The CDR3 length is 14 residues. Germline CDR1 is SGHKS and CDR2 is YYEKEE (reference sequence). V trimming: 2 bases; J trimming: 7 bases; junction bases outside the gene matches: 8. Here the CDR3 DNA reads TGTGCCAGCAGCTTACAGGGGTTCGTGCTTGGCTACACCTTC. Its protein is CASSLQGFVLGYTF.

The chain is built from TRBV10-1 and TRBJ2-1, with TRBD2 matching over 9 bases. The CDR3 runs 13 residues. The J segment lost 15 bases and the V segment lost 0 bases, leaving 6 bases of the junction unmatched. Germline V gives CDR1 WNHNN, CDR2 SYGVQD (reference sequence). CDR3 in amino acids: CASSESVAGVPFF. CDR3 in DNA: TGCGCCAGCAGTGAGTCGGTAGCGGGGGTTCCGTTCTTC.